The text below deals with one TCR beta chain. This specimen comes from a study of shared clonotypes between healthy human individuals. Across the whole study: Per donor, three plates held CD4 naive cells, three held CD4 memory, two held CD8 naive and one held CD8 memory.

The naive CD8 fraction comprised CD45RO-negative cells positively selected for CCR7 and excluded terminally differentiated effector memory CD45RA+ cells. This CDR3 has 14 residues. The germline CDR1 and CDR2 sequences are WNHNN and SYGVQD (reference sequence). V was pared by 4 bases and J by 3 bases, with 11 bases between. The table came from immunoSEQ multiplex PCR; TCRdb's copy has only in-frame clones and leaves some out. The table shows a few hundred thousand clones, with nearly 97% occurring only once. V is TRBV10-1 and J is TRBJ2-3; D remains unclear. Material: naive CD8+ T cells sorted from blood. This receptor was obtained from a woman younger than 45 in good health. CDR3 DNA: TGCGCCAGCAGTGCTTCAGGTAGAACAGATACGCAGTATTTT. Translated, it gives CASSASGRTDTQYF.